This passage covers 20 T cell receptor beta chains from one sample sequenced in a study of T cell responses to AZD1222 COVID-19 vaccine. Profiling relied on immunoSEQ multiplex PCR, and the TCRdb table lists in-frame clones only, not all of them. The sample includes some 110,000 clones, approximately 90% of them seen just once. This material consisted of peripheral blood, taken 28 days after the second AZD1222 dose. Source of these receptors: an adult who received the AZD1222 COVID-19 vaccine.

This clone has more than one count but fewer than ten. The chain couples TRBV30 to TRBJ2-3; tentatively, D is TRBD1 or TRBD2 (6 bases each). V shed 0 bases and J shed 2 bases, with 9 bases lying between them. Germline CDR1 GTSNPN, CDR2 SVGIG (reference sequence). This CDR3 is built from 14 residues. The CDR3 loop reads CAWSVGGITDTQYF. The CDR3 bases are TGTGCCTGGAGTGTAGGGGGGATCACAGATACGCAGTATTTT.

This chain uses TRBV7-2 with TRBJ1-1; 9 bases match TRBD1. Germline V gene sequence: CDR1 SGHTA, CDR2 FQGNSA. The CDR3 has 16 residues. The J segment lost 0 bases and the V segment lost 6 bases, leaving 8 bases of the junction unmatched. CDR3 amino acids: CASRFGQGLLNTEAFF. The CDR3 bases are TGTGCCAGCAGGTTCGGACAGGGGCTCCTGAACACTGAAGCTTTCTTT.

The CDR3 DNA is TGTGCCAGCAGCATAGGGACGGGCTATGGCTACACCTTC. Its protein product is CASSIGTGYGYTF. This rearrangement joins TRBV5-5 to TRBJ1-2, with D perhaps matching TRBD1 (5 bases). This CDR3 is 13 amino acids long. Germline CDR1 reads SGHKS; CDR2 reads YYEKEE (reference sequence). The V gene lost 4 bases and the J gene lost 4 bases, with 11 bases spanning the gap.

The V and J genes are TRBV18 and TRBJ2-2; 15 bases map to TRBD2. This CDR3 has 18 residues. V trimming: 2 bases; J trimming: 6 bases; junction bases outside the gene matches: 7. Germline V gene lookup returns CDR1 KGHSH and CDR2 LQKENI. The chain's CDR3 is CASSPIGLAGGPAGELFF. CDR3 nucleotide sequence: TGTGCCAGCTCACCAATCGGACTAGCGGGAGGGCCGGCCGGGGAGCTGTTTTTT.

This chain uses TRBV10-2 with TRBJ1-5; TRBD1 might be the D (6 bases). Germline V gene sequence: CDR1 WSHSY, CDR2 SAAADI. The CDR3 consists of 14 residues. The ends were cut back, 8 bases at V and 3 bases at J, with 14 bases in the middle. The CDR3: CASLDSPNNQPQHF. Written as DNA, the CDR3 is TGCGCCAGCCTGGACAGCCCCAACAATCAGCCCCAGCATTTT.

This chain links TRBV30 with TRBJ1-1; D is undetermined. The germline gives CDR1 GTSNPN, CDR2 SVGIG (reference sequence). Trimming pared 3 bases from V and 5 bases from J, leaving 16 bases between. The CDR3 contains 14 residues. This CDR3 is CAWSAPKGRTEAFF. The CDR3 DNA reads as TGTGCCTGGAGCGCCCCAAAAGGGAGGACTGAAGCTTTCTTT.

The rearrangement links TRBV29-1 to TRBJ2-4; 7 nucleotides line up with TRBD2. This CDR3 contains 13 residues. Germline CDR1 reads SQVTM; CDR2 reads ANQGSEA. The V segment lost 4 bases and the J segment 8 bases; nucleotides outside the gene matches: 8. The CDR3 coding sequence is TGCAGCGTTGGCGCTGGGGGGGGAGACATTCAGTACTTC. This sequence encodes CSVGAGGGDIQYF.

This clone came up many times. The sample has other DNA sequences that encode this CDR3 too. V is TRBV12-3 or TRBV12-4 and J is TRBJ1-2; no clear D gene. V lost 2 bases and J 5 bases, leaving 6 bases between the germline ends. The CDR3 is 12 residues long. Written as DNA, the CDR3 is TGTGCCAGCAGTTTAAATGTTTATGGCTACACCTTC. Its translation: CASSLNVYGYTF.

This rearrangement joins TRBV4-3 to TRBJ1-5; D gene ambiguous. This CDR3 is 16 amino acids long. The germline gives CDR1 LGHNA, CDR2 YSLEER. The V gene lost 0 bases and the J gene lost 4 bases, with 13 bases spanning the gap. CDR3 region: CASSQEEGLFNQPQHF. The CDR3 DNA follows: TGCGCCAGCAGCCAAGAAGAAGGATTATTTAATCAGCCCCAGCATTTT.

V usage is TRBV30 and J usage is TRBJ1-2; possibly TRBD1 for D (5 bases). V was trimmed by 1 base and J by 4 bases, leaving 7 bases between them. CDR3 length: 12 amino acids. From germline, CDR1 is GTSNPN and CDR2 SVGIG (reference sequence). CDR3 sequence (DNA): TGTGCCTGGAGTGCCGGGGGCTATGGCTACACCTTC. Residues: CAWSAGGYGYTF.

The V gene is TRBV29-1, the J gene TRBJ2-7; 9 positions match TRBD1. Trimming took 4 bases from V and 4 from J; bases not matched to a gene: 11. The CDR3 loop spans 15 amino acids. The V gene's germline CDR1 is SQVTM and CDR2 ANQGSEA. CDR3 loop: CSVAGLQGAAYEQYF. The CDR3 DNA sequence: TGCAGCGTTGCCGGATTACAGGGGGCTGCGTACGAGCAGTACTTC.

The chain employs TRBV5-1 and TRBJ1-3; D ambiguous. Trimming pared 4 bases from V and 3 bases from J, leaving 17 bases between. Germline-derived CDR1 and CDR2 are SGHRS and YFSETQ. The CDR3 length is 16 residues. CDR3 amino acids: CASSTAGGRYGNTIYF. The DNA for the CDR3 is TGCGCCAGCAGCACCGCTGGCGGGAGATATGGAAACACCATATATTTT.

The chain combines TRBV5-4 with TRBJ2-1; 14 nucleotides agree with TRBD2. V shed 6 bases and J 5 bases; nucleotides not matched to a gene: 10. From germline, CDR1 is SGHNT and CDR2 YYREEE (reference sequence). This CDR3 is 17 amino acids long. CDR3 sequence (DNA): TGTGCCAGCACCCCGGGACTAGCGGGAGTTGGGGACAATGAGCAGTTCTTC. It specifies CASTPGLAGVGDNEQFF. The full variable domain, its missing parts supplied by reference TRBV5-4 and TRBJ2-1, is ETGVTQSPTHLIKTRGQQVTLRCSSQSGHNTVSWYQQALGQGPQFIFQYYREEENGRGNFPPRFSGLQFPNYSSELNVNALELDDSALYLCASTPGLAGVGDNEQFFGPGTRLTVL.

This chain uses TRBV7-2 with TRBJ2-2; possibly TRBD1 for D (5 bases). The V end lost 1 base, the J end lost 5 bases, and 8 bases lay between the germline ends. This CDR3 contains 14 residues. Germline loops: CDR1 SGHTA, CDR2 FQGNSA. The CDR3 DNA follows: TGTGCCAGCAGCTTAGATCCAGGGACCGGGGAGCTGTTTTTT. This codes for CASSLDPGTGELFF.

This chain links TRBV18 with TRBJ2-3, with 11 bases matching TRBD1. Germline CDR1 KGHSH, CDR2 LQKENI. J gave up 4 bases and V 4 bases, and 1 base lay outside the gene matches. This CDR3 contains 14 residues. CDR3 DNA: TGTGCCAGCTCACGGACAGGGGGCCCAGATACGCAGTATTTT. The encoded protein is CASSRTGGPDTQYF.

The chain combines TRBV4-3 with TRBJ2-7; 7 bases align to TRBD1. V lost 2 bases, J lost 5 bases, and 12 bases stayed unmatched. The CDR3 covers 16 residues. Per the germline V gene, CDR1 is LGHNA and CDR2 is YSLEER. In DNA, the CDR3 is TGCGCCAGCAGCCAAAGCCCAACAGGGGCTTCCCACGAGCAGTACTTC. This encodes CASSQSPTGASHEQYF.

The chain recombines TRBV19 with TRBJ1-2; D uncertain. Trimming pared 7 bases from V and 4 bases from J, leaving 7 bases between. Germline CDR1 reads LNHDA; CDR2 reads SQIVND (reference sequence). The CDR3 length is 11 residues. This chain's CDR3 is CASKESYGYTF. The CDR3 DNA follows: TGTGCCAGTAAAGAATCCTATGGCTACACCTTC.

This clone was counted once. The CDR3 loop reads CASSISGTDVFWSPLHF. CDR3 coding DNA: TGTGCCAGTAGTATAAGCGGGACAGACGTTTTTTGGTCACCCCTCCACTTT. The chain employs TRBV19 and TRBJ1-6, with TRBD1 matching over 7 bases. Germline V CDR1 and CDR2: LNHDA, SQIVND (reference sequence). This CDR3 has 17 residues. V gave up 2 bases and J gave up 10 bases; unmatched junction bases: 14.

This chain connects TRBV11-2 to TRBJ1-3; D is unresolved. Germline values: CDR1 SGHAT, CDR2 FQNNGV. V lost 5 bases and J 1 base, leaving 6 bases between the germline ends. CDR3 length: 13 residues. CDR3 coding DNA: TGTGCCAGCAGCCCGTCGTCTGGAAACACCATATATTTT. Residues: CASSPSSGNTIYF.

CDR3 residues: CASSQGTYNSPLHF. The CDR3, as DNA: TGTGCCAGCAGCCAGGGTACCTATAATTCACCCCTCCACTTT. V usage is TRBV27 and J usage is TRBJ1-6; D is perhaps TRBD1 (5 bases). Germline V gene lookup returns CDR1 MNHEY and CDR2 SMNVEV (reference sequence). The CDR3 has 14 residues. The V end lost 6 bases, the J end lost 2 bases, and 8 bases lay between the germline ends.